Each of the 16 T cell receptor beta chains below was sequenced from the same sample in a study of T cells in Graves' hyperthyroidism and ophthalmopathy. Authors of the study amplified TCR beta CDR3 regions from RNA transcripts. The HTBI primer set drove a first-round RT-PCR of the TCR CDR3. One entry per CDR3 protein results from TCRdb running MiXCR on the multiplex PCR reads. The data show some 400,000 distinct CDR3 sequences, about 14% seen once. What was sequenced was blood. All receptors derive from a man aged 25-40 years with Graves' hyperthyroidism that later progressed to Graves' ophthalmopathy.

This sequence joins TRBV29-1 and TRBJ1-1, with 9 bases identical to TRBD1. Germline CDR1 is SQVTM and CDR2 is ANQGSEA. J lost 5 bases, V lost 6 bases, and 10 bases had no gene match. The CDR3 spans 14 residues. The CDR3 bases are TGCAGCGTCGCCAACAGGGGGCTTGGGACTGAAGCTTTCTTT. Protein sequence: CSVANRGLGTEAFF.

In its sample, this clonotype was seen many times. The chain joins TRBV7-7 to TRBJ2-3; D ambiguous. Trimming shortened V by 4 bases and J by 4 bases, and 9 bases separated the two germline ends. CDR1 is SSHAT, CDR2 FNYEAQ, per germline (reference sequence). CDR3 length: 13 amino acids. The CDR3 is CASSSGFSDTQYF. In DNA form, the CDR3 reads TGTGCCAGCAGCTCCGGTTTTTCAGATACGCAGTATTTT.

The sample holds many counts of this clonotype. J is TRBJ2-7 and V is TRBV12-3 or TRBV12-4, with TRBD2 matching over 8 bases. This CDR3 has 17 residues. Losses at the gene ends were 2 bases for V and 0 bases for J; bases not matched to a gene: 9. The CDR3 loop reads CASSLTGGGASSYEQYF. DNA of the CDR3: TGTGCCAGCAGTTTAACGGGGGGGGGTGCCAGCTCCTACGAGCAGTACTTC.

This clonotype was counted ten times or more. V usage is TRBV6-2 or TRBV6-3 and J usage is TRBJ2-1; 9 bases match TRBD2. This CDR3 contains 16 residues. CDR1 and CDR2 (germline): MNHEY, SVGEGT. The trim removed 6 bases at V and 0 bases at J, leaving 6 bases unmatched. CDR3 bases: TGTGCCAGCAGACCTCTACTAGCGGGCTCCTACAATGAGCAGTTCTTC. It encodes CASRPLLAGSYNEQFF.

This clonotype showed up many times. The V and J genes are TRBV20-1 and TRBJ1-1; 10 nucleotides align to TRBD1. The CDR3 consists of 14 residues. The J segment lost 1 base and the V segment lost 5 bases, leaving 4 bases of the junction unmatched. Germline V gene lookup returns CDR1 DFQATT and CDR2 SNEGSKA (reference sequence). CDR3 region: CSADWTGGNTEAFF. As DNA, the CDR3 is TGCAGTGCTGACTGGACAGGGGGGAACACTGAAGCTTTCTTT.

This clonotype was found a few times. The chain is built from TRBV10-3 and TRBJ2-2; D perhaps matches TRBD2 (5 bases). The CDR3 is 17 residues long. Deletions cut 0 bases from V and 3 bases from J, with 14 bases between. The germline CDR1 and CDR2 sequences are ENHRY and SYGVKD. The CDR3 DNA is TGTGCCATCAGTGAGTCGACTCGAGGGTCCTACACCGGGGAGCTGTTTTTT. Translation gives CAISESTRGSYTGELFF.

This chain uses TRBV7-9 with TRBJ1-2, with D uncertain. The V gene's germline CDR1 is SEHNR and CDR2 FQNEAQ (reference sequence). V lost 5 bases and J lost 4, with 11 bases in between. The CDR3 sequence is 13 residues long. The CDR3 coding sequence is TGTGCCAGCAGCCCGAAGGACCTCTATGGCTACACCTTC. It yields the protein CASSPKDLYGYTF. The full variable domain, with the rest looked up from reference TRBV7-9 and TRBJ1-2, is DTGVSQNPRHKITKRGQNVTFRCDPISEHNRLYWYRQTLGQGPEFLTYFQNEAQLEKSRLLSDRFSAERPKGSFSTLEIQRTEQGDSAMYLCASSPKDLYGYTFGSGTRLTVV.

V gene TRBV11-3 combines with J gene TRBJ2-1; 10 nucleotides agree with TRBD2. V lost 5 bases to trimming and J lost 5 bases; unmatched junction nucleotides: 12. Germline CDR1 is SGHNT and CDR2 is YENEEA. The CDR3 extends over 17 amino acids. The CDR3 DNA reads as TGTGCCAGCAGCCCGAGACTAGCGGGCCCCTTAAACAATGAGCAGTTCTTC. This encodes CASSPRLAGPLNNEQFF.

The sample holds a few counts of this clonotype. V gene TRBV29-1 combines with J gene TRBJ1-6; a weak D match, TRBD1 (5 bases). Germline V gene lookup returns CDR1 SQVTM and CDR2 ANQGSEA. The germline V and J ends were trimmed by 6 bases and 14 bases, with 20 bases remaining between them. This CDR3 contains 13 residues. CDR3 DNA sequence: TGCAGCGTGATGGACGGAGTCATGGGGGCCCTCCACTTT. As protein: CSVMDGVMGALHF.

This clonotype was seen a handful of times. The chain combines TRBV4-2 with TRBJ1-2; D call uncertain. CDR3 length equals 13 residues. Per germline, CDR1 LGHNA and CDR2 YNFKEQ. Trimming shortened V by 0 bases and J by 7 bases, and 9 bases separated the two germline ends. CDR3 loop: CASSQDMEFGYTF. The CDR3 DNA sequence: TGTGCCAGCAGCCAAGATATGGAGTTTGGCTACACCTTC.

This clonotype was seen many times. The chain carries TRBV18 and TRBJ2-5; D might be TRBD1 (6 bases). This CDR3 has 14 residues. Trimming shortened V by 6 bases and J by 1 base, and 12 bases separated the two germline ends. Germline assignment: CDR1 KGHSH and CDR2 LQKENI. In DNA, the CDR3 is TGTGCCAGCTCCCAGACAGGAGTCCAAGAGACCCAGTACTTC. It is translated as CASSQTGVQETQYF.

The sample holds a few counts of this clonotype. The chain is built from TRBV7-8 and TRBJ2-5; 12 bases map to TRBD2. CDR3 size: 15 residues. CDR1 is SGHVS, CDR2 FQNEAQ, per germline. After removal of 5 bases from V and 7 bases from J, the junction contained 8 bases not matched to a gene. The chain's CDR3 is CASSRLAGDLGTQYF. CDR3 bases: TGTGCCAGCAGCCGACTAGCGGGGGATCTCGGGACCCAGTACTTC.

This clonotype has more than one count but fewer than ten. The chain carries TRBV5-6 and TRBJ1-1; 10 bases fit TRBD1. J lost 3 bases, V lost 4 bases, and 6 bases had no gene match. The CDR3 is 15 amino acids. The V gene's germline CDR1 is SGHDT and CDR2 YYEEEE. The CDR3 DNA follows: TGTGCCAGCAGCCCGACAGGGGGCGCATACACTGAAGCTTTCTTT. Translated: CASSPTGGAYTEAFF.

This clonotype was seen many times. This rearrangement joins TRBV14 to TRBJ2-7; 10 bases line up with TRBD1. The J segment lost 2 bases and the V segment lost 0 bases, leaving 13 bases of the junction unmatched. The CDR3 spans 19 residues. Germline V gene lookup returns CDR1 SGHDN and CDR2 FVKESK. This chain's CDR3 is CASSQDRDRGLPLPYEQYF. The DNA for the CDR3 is TGTGCCAGCAGCCAAGATAGGGACAGGGGCCTTCCACTCCCCTACGAGCAGTACTTC. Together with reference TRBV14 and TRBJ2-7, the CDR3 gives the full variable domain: EAGVTQFPSHSVIEKGQTVTLRCDPISGHDNLYWYRRVMGKEIKFLLHFVKESKQDESGMPNNRFLAERTGGTYSTLKVQPAELEDSGVYFCASSQDRDRGLPLPYEQYFGPGTRLTVT.

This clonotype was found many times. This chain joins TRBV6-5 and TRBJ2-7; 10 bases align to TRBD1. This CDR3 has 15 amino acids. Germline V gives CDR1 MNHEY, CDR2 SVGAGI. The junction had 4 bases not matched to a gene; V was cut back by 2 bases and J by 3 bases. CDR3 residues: CASSYTRDRGYEQYF. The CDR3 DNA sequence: TGTGCCAGCAGTTACACCCGGGACAGGGGCTACGAGCAGTACTTC.

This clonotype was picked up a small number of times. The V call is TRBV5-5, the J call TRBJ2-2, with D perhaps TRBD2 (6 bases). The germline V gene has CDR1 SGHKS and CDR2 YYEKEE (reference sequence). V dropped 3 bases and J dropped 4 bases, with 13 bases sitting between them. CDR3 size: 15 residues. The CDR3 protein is CASSSPGLSTGELFF. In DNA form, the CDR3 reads TGTGCCAGCAGCTCCCCGGGACTCTCCACCGGGGAGCTGTTTTTT. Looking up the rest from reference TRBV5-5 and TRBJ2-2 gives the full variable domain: DAGVTQSPTHLIKTRGQQVTLRCSPISGHKSVSWYQQVLGQGPQFIFQYYEKEERGRGNFPDRFSARQFPNYSSELNVNALLLGDSALYLCASSSPGLSTGELFFGEGSRLTVL.